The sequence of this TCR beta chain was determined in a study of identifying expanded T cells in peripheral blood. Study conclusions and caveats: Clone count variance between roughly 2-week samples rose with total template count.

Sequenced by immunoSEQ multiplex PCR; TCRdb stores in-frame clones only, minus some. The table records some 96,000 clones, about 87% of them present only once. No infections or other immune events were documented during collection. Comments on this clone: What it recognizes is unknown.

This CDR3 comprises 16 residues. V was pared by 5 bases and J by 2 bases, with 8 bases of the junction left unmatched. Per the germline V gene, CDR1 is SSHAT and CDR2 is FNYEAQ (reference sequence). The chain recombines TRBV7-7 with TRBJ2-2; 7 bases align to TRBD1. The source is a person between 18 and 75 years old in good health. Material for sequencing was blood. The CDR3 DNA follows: TGTGCCAGCAGCCTTTCGGGGACAGCAAACACCGGGGAGCTGTTTTTT. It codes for CASSLSGTANTGELFF.